This T cell receptor (beta chain) is drawn from a study of blood T cell dynamics during melanoma immunotherapy. Across the whole study: Metastatic melanoma patients received first-line pembrolizumab or nivolumab plus ipilimumab.

Generated by immunoSEQ multiplex PCR, the TCRdb table keeps only in-frame clones and is missing some. The data contain around 26,000 clones, around 88% of them singletons. V dropped 2 bases and J dropped 4; count of bases not matched to a gene: 6. CDR1 and CDR2 (germline): SGHRS, YFSETQ. The CDR3 length is 15 residues. The time point here: pre-treatment baseline. The chain carries TRBV5-1 and TRBJ2-1, with 7 bases fitting TRBD2. The receptor was derived from a human donor with melanoma. Here the sequenced sample was blood, taken from a patient treated with checkpoint blockade. The CDR3: CASSLTSVPYNEQFF. CDR3 in DNA: TGCGCCAGCAGCTTAACTAGCGTACCTTACAATGAGCAGTTCTTC.